This T cell receptor beta chain was documented in a study of blood T cell repertoires in COVID-19. Recruits, aged about 18 to 100 years, lived in around 24 US areas. The data were produced by immunoSEQ multiplex PCR, yet TCRdb's version contains in-frame clones alone and is incomplete. Of over 400,000 clones listed, approximately 86% were seen once; the top ten hold around 8%. The clonotype was recovered from a woman aged 55-70 years who had recovered from COVID-19. Sequencing was performed on PBMCs or T cells enriched from blood (not recorded which).

Here the CDR3 reads CASSRDRGRFEAFF. CDR3 coding DNA: TGTGCCAGCAGCCGGGACAGGGGGCGGTTTGAAGCTTTCTTT. This chain links TRBV5-6 with TRBJ1-1, with 12 bases identical to TRBD1. CDR1 and CDR2 from the germline V gene are SGHDT and YYEEEE. The CDR3 sequence is 14 residues long. The V segment lost 4 bases and the J segment 7 bases; nucleotides outside the gene matches: 5.